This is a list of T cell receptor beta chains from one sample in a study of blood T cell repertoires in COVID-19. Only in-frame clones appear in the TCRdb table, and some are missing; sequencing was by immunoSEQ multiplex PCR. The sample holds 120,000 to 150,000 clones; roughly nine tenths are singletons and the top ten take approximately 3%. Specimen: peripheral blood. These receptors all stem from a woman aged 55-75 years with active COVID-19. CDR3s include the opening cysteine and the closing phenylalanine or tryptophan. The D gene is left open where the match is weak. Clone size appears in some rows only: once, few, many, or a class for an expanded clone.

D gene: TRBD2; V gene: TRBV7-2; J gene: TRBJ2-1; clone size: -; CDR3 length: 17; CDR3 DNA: TGTGCCAGCAGCTTAGTTGGCGGGAGGGAGAGGTACAATGAGCAGTTCTTC; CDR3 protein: CASSLVGGRERYNEQFF
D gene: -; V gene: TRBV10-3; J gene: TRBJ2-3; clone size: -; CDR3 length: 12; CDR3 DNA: TGTGCCGTCGGGAGAGGGGTAGATACGCAGTATTTT; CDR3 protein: CAVGRGVDTQYF
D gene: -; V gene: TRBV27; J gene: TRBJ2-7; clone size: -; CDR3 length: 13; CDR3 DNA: TGTGCCAGCAGTTTTCGGGAGTGGGACGAGCAGTACTTC; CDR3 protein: CASSFREWDEQYF
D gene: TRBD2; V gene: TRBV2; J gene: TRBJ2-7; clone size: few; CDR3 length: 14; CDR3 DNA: TGTGCCAGCAGTGGGACTAGCGTCTCCTACGAGCAGTACTTC; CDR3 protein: CASSGTSVSYEQYF
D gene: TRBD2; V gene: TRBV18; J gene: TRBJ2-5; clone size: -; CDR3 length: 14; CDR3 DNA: TGTGCCAGCTCACGCGGACTAGCGGGGGTGGCCCAGTACTTC; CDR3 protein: CASSRGLAGVAQYF
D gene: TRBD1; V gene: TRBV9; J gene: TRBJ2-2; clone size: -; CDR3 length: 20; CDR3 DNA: TGTGCCAGCAGCGCGCGAGGCCTGGGCGAGTGGGACAGGCCGACCGGGGAGCTGTTTTTT; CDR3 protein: CASSARGLGEWDRPTGELFF
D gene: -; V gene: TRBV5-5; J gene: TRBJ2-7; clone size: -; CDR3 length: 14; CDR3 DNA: TGTGCCAGCAGCTTCGGGGACTTCTCCTACGAGCAGTACTTC; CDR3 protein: CASSFGDFSYEQYF
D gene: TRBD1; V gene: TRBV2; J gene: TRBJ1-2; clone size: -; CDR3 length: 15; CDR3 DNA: TGTGCCAGCAGTGATTTTGACAGGGGAGTGGATGGCTACACCTTC; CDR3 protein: CASSDFDRGVDGYTF
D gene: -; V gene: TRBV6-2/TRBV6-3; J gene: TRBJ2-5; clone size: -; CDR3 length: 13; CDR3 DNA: TGTGCCAGCAGTGCCAGGGTTCCAGAGACCCAGTACTTC; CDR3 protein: CASSARVPETQYF
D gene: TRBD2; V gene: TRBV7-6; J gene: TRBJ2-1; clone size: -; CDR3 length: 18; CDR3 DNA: TGTGCCAGCAGCTTAAGGGTCCCAGCGGGAGGCTCCTACAATGAGCAGTTCTTC; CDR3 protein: CASSLRVPAGGSYNEQFF
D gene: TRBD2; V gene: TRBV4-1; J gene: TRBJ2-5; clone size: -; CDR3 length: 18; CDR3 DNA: TGCGCCAGCAGCCAAGTTGGCCTAGCGGGTCCCGCCCAAGAGACCCAGTACTTC; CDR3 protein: CASSQVGLAGPAQETQYF
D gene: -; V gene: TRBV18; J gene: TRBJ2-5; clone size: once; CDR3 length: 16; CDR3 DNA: TGTGCCAGCTCACCACGGGGGCAAAATAGCGGGGAGACCCAGTACTTC; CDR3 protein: CASSPRGQNSGETQYF
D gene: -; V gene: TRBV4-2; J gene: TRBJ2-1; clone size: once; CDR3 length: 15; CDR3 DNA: TGTGCCAGCAGCCCGCAGCGGAGCTCCTACAATGAGCAGTTCTTC; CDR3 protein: CASSPQRSSYNEQFF
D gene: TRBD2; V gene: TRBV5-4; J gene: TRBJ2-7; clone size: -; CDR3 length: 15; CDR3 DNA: TGTGCCAGCAGCTCATCTAGCGGGAGTAACTACGAGCAGTACTTC; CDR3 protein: CASSSSSGSNYEQYF
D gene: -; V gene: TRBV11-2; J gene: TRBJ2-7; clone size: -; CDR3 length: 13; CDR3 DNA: TGTGCCAGCAGTTTAGAACGGGTCCACGAGCAGTACTTC; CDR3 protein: CASSLERVHEQYF
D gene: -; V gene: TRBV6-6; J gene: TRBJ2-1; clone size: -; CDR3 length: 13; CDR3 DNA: TGTGCCAGCAGTTACTCGAGGAGTCATGAGCAGTTCTTC; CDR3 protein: CASSYSRSHEQFF
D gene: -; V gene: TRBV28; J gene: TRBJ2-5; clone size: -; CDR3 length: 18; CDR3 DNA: TGTGCCAGCCTACTAAACGCCAACCGGGCCCAGCGGGAAGAGACCCAGTACTTC; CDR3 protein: CASLLNANRAQREETQYF
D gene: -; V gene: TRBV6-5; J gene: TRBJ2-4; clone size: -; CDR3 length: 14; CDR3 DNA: TGTGCCAGCAGCAAGGGGGTAGCCAAAAACATTCAGTACTTC; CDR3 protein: CASSKGVAKNIQYF
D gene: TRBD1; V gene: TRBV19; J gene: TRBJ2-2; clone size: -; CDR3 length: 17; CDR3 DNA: TGTGCCAGTAGTATCCCGCGACAGGGAGTCGGCACCGGGGAGCTGTTTTTT; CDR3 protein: CASSIPRQGVGTGELFF
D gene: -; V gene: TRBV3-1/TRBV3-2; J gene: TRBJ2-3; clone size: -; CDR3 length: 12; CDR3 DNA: TGTGCCAGCAGCCAGGGCGTGGATACGCAGTATTTT; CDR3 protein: CASSQGVDTQYF
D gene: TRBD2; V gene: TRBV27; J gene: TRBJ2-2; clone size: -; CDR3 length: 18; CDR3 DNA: TGTGCCAGCAGTTTAAAGACTAGCGGGGGGGCGAACACCGGGGAGCTGTTTTTT; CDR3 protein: CASSLKTSGGANTGELFF
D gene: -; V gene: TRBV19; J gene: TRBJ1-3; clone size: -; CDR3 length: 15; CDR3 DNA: TGTGCCAGTAGCAGAATGGGAGCTACTGGAAACACCATATATTTT; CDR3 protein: CASSRMGATGNTIYF
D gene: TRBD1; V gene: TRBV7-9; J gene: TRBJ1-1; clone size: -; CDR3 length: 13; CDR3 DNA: TGTGCCAGCAGCTTATTGCGGGGACAGACAGCTTTCTTT; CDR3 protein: CASSLLRGQTAFF
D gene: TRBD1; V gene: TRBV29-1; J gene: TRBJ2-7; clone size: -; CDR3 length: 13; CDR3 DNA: TGCAGCGTTCGATCTGGACAGGGCGGCGAGCAGTACTTC; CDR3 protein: CSVRSGQGGEQYF
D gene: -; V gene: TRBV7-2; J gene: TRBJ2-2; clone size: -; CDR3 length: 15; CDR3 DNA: TGTGCCAGCAGCTTAGGACTTCGTGGGACCGGGGAGCTGTTTTTT; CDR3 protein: CASSLGLRGTGELFF
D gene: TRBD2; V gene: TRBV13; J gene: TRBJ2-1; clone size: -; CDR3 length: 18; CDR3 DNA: TGTGCCAGCAGCCCCCCCTTGTGGACTAGCGGCTCCTACAATGAGCAGTTCTTC; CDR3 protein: CASSPPLWTSGSYNEQFF
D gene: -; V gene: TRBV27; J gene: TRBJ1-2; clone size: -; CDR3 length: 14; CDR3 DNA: TGTGCCACCCTCACCTTGCGGGGGGCGGGTGGCTACACCTTC; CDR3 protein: CATLTLRGAGGYTF
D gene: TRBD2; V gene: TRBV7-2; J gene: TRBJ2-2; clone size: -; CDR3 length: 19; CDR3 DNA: TGTGCCAGCAGCGTAGTGCCCCATAGGACTAGCGGGAGGGGCGGGGAGCTGTTTTTT; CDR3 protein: CASSVVPHRTSGRGGELFF
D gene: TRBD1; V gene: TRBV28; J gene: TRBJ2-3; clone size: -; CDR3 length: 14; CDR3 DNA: TGTGCCAGCTGGGACAGGGGGCGTCTCTCCACGCAGTATTTT; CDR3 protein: CASWDRGRLSTQYF
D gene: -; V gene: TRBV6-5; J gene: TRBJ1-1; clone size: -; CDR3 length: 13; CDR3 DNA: TGTGCCAGCAGTTACTCGGAACTAACCGAAGCTTTCTTT; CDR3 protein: CASSYSELTEAFF
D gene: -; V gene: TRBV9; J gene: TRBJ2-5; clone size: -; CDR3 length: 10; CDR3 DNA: TGTGCCAGCGGTGAGGGGGCCCAGTACTTC; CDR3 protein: CASGEGAQYF
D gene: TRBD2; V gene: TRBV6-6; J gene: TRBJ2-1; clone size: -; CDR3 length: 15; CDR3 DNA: TGTGCCAGCAGTTTCGGGAGGGGGGTCTACAATGAGCAGTTCTTC; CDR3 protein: CASSFGRGVYNEQFF
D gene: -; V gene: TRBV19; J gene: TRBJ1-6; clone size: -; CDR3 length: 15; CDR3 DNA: TGTGCCAGTAGTAAGGACAGCCCTCCAAACTCACCCCTCCACTTT; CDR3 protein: CASSKDSPPNSPLHF
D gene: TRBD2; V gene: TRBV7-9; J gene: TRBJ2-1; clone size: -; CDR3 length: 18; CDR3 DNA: TGTGCCAGCAGTCCGATGGGTAGCGGGAGTGATACCTACAATGAGCAGTTCTTC; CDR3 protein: CASSPMGSGSDTYNEQFF
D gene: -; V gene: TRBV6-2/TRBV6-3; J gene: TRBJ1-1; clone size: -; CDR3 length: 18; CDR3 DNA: TGTGCCAGCAGTTACCGATTCGATTTGGGACATCCGCAGCTTGAAGCTTTCTTT; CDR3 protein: CASSYRFDLGHPQLEAFF